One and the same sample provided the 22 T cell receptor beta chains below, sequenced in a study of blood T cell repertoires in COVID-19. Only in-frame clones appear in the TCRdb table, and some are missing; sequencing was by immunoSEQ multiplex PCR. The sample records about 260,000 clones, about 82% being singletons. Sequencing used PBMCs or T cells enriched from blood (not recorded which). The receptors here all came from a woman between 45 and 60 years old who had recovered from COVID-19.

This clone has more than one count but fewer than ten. In nucleotides, the CDR3 is TGCGCCAGCAGCGACGAGCAGGGCCGCGAGCAGTACTTC. The encoded protein is CASSDEQGREQYF. This rearrangement joins TRBV4-3 to TRBJ2-7; D may be TRBD1 (5 bases). The germline V and J ends were trimmed by 5 bases and 6 bases, with 14 bases remaining between them. This CDR3 region has 13 residues. In germline, CDR1 is LGHNA, CDR2 YSLEER.

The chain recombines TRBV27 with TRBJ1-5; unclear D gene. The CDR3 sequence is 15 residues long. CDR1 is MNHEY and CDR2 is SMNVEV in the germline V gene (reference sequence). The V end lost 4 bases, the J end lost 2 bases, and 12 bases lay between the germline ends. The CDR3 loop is CASSSGDRRNQPQHF. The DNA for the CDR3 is TGTGCCAGCAGTTCGGGTGATCGACGCAATCAGCCCCAGCATTTT.

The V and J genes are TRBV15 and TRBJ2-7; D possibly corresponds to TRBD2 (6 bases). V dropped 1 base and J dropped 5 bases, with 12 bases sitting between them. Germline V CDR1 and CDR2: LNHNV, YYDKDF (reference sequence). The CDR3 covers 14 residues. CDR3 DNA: TGTGCCACCAGCAGAGGTTGGGGAGGACACGAGCAGTACTTC. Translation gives CATSRGWGGHEQYF.

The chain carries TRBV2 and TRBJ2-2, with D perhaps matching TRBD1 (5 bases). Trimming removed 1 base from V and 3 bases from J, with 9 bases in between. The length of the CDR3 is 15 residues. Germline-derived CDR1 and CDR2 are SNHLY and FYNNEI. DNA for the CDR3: TGTGCCAGCAGTGAAGTAGGGGAAGACACCGGGGAGCTGTTTTTT. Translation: CASSEVGEDTGELFF.

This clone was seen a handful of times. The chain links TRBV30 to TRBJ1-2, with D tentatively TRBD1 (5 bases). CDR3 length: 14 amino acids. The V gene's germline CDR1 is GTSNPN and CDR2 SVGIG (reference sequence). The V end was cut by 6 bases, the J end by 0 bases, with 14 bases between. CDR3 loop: CACYGGYSNYGYTF. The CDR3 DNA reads TGTGCCTGCTATGGGGGGTACTCTAACTATGGCTACACCTTC.

The CDR3 sequence is CASSPAWTSGIGELFF. CDR3 sequence (DNA): TGTGCCAGCAGCCCGGCCTGGACTAGCGGGATCGGGGAGCTGTTTTTT. This chain links TRBV9 with TRBJ2-2; 12 bases map to TRBD2. This CDR3 contains 16 residues. In germline, CDR1 is SGDLS, CDR2 YYNGEE. V lost 4 bases to trimming and J lost 7 bases; unmatched junction nucleotides: 8.

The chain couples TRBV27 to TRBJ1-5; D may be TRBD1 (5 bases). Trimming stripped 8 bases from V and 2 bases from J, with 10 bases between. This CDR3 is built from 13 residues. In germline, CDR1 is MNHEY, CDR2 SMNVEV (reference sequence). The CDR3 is CASWGDGNQPQHF. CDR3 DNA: TGTGCCAGCTGGGGGGATGGCAATCAGCCCCAGCATTTT.

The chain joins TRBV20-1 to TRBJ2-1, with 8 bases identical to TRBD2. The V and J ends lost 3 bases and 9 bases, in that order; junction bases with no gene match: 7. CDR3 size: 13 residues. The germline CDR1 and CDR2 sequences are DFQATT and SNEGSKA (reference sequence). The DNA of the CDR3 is TGCAGTGCTAGTCCTCGAGCGGGAGCTGAGCAGTTCTTC. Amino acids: CSASPRAGAEQFF.

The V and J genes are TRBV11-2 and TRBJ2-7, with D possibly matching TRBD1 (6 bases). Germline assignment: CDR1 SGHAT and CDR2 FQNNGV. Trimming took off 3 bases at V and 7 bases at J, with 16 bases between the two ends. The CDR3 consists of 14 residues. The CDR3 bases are TGTGCCAGCAGCTTGTGGGGGCTAGGCGAAGAGCAGTACTTC. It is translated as CASSLWGLGEEQYF.

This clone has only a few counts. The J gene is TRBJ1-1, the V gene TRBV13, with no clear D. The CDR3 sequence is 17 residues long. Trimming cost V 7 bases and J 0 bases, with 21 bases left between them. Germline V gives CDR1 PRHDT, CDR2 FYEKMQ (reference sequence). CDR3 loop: CASNSRRQVGMNTEAFF. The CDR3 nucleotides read TGTGCCAGCAACTCGAGGAGGCAGGTGGGGATGAACACTGAAGCTTTCTTT.

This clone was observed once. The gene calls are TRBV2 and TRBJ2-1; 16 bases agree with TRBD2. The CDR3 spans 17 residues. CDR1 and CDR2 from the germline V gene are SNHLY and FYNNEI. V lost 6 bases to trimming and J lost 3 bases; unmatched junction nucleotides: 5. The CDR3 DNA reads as TGTGCCAGCAGGGGGACTAGCGGGAGGGGGTTCTACAATGAGCAGTTCTTC. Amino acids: CASRGTSGRGFYNEQFF.

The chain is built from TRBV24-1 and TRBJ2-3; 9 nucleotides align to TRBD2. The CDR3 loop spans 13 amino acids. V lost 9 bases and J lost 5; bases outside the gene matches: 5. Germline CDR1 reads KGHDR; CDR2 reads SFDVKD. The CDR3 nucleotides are TGTGCCACCGGCGGGAGGGCCGAAGATACGCAGTATTTT. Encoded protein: CATGGRAEDTQYF.

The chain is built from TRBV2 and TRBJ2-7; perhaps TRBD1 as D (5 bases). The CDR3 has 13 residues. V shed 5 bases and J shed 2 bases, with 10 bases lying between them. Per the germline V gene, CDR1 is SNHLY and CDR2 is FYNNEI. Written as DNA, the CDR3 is TGTGCCAGCAGTTACGACAGAACCTACGAGCAGTACTTC. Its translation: CASSYDRTYEQYF.

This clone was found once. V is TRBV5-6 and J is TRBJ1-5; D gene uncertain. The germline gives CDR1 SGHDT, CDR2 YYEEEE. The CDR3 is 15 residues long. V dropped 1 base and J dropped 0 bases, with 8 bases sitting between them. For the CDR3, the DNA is TGTGCCAGCAGCTTGAGAAGCTATAGCAATCAGCCCCAGCATTTT. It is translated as CASSLRSYSNQPQHF.

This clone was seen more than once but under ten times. CDR3 in DNA: TGTGCCAGCAGCTTCTCGGGGGGGGAGGCTGGAAACACCATATATTTT. Translated: CASSFSGGEAGNTIYF. This chain uses TRBV7-2 with TRBJ1-3; D perhaps matches TRBD1 (5 bases). The V gene lost 3 bases and the J gene lost 2 bases, with 14 bases spanning the gap. CDR1 is SGHTA and CDR2 is FQGNSA in the germline V gene. The CDR3 covers 16 residues.

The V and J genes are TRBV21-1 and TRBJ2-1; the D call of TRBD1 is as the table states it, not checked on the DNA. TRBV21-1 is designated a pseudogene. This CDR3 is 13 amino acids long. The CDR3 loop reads CASSKPGQESPFF. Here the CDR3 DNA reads TGTGCCAGCAGCAAACCCGGACAGGAAAGCCCGTTCTTC.

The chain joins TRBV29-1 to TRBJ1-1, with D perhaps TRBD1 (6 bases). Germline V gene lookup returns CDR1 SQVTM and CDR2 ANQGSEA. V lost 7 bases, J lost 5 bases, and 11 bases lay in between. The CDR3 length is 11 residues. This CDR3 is CSGTGWTEAFF. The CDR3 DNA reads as TGCAGCGGTACAGGGTGGACTGAAGCTTTCTTT. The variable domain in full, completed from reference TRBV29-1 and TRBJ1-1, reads SAVISQKPSRDICQRGTSLTIQCQVDSQVTMMFWYRQQPGQSLTLIATANQGSEATYESGFVIDKFPISRPNLTFSTLTVSNMSPEDSSIYLCSGTGWTEAFFGQGTRLTVV.

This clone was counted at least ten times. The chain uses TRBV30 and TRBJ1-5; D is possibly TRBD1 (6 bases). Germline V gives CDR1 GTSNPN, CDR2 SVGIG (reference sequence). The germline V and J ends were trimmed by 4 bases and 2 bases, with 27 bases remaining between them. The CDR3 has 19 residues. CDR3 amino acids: CAWTIGEGGKQVCNQPQHF. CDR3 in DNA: TGTGCCTGGACCATAGGAGAAGGGGGTAAACAGGTTTGCAATCAGCCCCAGCATTTT.

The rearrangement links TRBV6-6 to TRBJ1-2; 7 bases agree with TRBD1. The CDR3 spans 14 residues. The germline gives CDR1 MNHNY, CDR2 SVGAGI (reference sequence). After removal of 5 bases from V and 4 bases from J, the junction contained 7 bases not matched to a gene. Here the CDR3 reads CASSPDRDLYGYTF. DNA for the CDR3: TGTGCCAGCAGTCCCGACAGGGATCTCTATGGCTACACCTTC.

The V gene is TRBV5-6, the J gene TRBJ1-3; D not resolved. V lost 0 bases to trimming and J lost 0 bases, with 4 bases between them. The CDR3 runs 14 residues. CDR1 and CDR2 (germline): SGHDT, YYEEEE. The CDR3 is CASSLVSSGNTIYF. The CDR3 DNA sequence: TGTGCCAGCAGCTTGGTTAGCTCTGGAAACACCATATATTTT.

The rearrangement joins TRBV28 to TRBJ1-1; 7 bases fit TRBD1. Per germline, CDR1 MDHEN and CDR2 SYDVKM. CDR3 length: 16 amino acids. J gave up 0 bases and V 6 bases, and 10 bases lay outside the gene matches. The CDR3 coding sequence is TGTGCCAGCAGGGAGAAGGACAGGCTAATGAACACTGAAGCTTTCTTT. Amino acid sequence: CASREKDRLMNTEAFF.

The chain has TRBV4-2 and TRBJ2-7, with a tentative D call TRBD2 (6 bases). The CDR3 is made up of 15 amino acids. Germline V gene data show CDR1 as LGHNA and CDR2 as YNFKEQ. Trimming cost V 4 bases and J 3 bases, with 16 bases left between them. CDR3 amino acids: CASSLADRLSYEQYF. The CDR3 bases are TGTGCCAGCAGCCTAGCGGATAGACTGAGCTACGAGCAGTACTTC.